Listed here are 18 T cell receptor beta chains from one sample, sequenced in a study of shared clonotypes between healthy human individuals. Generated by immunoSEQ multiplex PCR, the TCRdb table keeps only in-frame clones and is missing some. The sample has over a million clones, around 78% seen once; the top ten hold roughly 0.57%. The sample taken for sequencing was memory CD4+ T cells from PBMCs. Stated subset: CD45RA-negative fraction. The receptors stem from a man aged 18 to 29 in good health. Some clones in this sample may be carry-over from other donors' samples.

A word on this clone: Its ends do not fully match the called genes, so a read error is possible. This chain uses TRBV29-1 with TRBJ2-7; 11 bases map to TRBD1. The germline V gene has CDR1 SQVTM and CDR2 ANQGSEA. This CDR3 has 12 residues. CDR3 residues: CSVAGQGASPDF. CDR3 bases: TGCAGCGTCGCTGGACAGGGGGCGAGTCCGGATTTC.

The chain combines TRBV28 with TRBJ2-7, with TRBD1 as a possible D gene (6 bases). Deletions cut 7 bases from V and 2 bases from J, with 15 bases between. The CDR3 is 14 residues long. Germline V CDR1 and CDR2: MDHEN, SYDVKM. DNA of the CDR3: TGTGCCAGCACCAAAGGGGGATCCGCCTACGAGCAGTACTTC. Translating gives CASTKGGSAYEQYF.

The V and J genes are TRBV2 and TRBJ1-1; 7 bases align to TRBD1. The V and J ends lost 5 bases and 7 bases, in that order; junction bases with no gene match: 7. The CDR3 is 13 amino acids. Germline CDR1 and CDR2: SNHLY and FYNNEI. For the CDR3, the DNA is TGTGCCAGCAGTCGGGACAGCCAATATGAAGCTTTCTTT. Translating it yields CASSRDSQYEAFF.

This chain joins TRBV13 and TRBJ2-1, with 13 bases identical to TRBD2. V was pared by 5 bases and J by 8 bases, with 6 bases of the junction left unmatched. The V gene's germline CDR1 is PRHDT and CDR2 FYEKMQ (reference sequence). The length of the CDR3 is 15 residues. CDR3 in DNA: TGTGCCAGCAGCCCCGGGACTAGCGGGACCTATGAGCAGTTCTTC. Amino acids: CASSPGTSGTYEQFF. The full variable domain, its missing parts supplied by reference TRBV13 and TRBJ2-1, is AAGVIQSPRHLIKEKRETATLKCYPIPRHDTVYWYQQGPGQDPQFLISFYEKMQSDKGSIPDRFSAQQFSDYHSELNMSSLELGDSALYFCASSPGTSGTYEQFFGPGTRLTVL.

Here the CDR3 reads CASSLGGSNEQFF. CDR3 DNA: TGTGCCAGCAGCTTAGGGGGGAGCAATGAGCAGTTCTTC. The chain links TRBV7-7 to TRBJ2-1; D may be TRBD1 or TRBD2 (5 bases each). The V gene's germline CDR1 is SSHAT and CDR2 FNYEAQ (reference sequence). CDR3 length: 13 residues. Trimming removed 1 base at V and 6 bases at J, with 7 bases between.

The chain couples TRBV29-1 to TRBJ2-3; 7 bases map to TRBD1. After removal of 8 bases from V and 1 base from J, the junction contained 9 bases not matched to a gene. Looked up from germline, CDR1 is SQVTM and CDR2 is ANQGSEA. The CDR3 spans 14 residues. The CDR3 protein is CSTLGGRGTDTQYF. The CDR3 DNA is TGCAGCACCTTAGGGGGCCGGGGCACAGATACGCAGTATTTT.

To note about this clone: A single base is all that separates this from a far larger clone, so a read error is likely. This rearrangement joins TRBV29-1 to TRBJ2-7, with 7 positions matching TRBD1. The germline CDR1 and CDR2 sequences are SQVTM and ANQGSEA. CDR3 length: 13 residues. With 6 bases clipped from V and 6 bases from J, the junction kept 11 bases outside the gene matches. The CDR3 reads CSVNRGSGCEQYF. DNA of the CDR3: TGCAGCGTAAACAGGGGTTCGGGCTGCGAGCAGTACTTC.

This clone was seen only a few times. The CDR3 sequence is CASLLTGTAYNEQFF. The CDR3 nucleotides read TGTGCCAGTCTCTTAACCGGGACAGCCTACAATGAGCAGTTCTTC. This sequence joins TRBV27 and TRBJ2-1; 7 bases fit TRBD1. This CDR3 has 15 residues. Germline-derived CDR1 and CDR2 are MNHEY and SMNVEV (reference sequence). V lost 9 bases to trimming and J lost 2 bases; unmatched junction nucleotides: 10.

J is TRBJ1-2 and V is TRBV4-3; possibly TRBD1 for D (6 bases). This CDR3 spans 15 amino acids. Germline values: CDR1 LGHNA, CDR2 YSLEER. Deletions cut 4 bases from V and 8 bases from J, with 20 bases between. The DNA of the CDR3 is TGCGCCAGCAGCCGGAGCGAAACAGGGAGCCGGGGCTACACCTTC. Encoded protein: CASSRSETGSRGYTF.

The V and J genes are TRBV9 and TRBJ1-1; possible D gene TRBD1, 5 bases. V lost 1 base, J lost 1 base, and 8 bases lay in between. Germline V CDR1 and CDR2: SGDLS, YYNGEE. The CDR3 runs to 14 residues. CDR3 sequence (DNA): TGTGCCAGCAGCGTATATACAGGGAACACTGAAGCTTTCTTT. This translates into CASSVYTGNTEAFF.

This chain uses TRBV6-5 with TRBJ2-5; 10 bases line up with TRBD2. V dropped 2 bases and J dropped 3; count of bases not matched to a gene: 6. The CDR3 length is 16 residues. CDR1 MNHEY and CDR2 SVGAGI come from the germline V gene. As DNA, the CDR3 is TGTGCCAGCAGTTACCGCGGACTAGCGGTCGAAGAGACCCAGTACTTC. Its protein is CASSYRGLAVEETQYF.

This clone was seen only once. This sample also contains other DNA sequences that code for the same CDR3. CDR3 DNA: TGCGCCAGCAGCTTGGGCAGGGCGAACACTGAAGCTTTCTTT. This gives the protein CASSLGRANTEAFF. V is TRBV5-1 and J is TRBJ1-1; a possible D gene is TRBD1 (5 bases). V lost 0 bases and J 1 base, leaving 7 bases between the germline ends. The germline gives CDR1 SGHRS, CDR2 YFSETQ. The CDR3 consists of 14 residues.

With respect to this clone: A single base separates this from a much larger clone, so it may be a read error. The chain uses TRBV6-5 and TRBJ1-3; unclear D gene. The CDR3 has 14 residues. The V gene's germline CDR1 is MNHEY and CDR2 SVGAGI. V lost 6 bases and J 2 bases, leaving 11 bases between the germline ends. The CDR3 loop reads CASRKQNPGNTIYF. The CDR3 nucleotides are TGTGCCAGCAGGAAACAGAACCCTGGAAACACCATATATTTT.

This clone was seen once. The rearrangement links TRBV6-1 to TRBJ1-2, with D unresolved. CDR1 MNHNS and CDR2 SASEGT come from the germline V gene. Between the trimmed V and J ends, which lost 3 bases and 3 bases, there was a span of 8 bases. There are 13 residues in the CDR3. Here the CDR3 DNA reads TGTGCCAGCAGTGATGGGCTTGACTATGGCTACACCTTC. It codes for CASSDGLDYGYTF.

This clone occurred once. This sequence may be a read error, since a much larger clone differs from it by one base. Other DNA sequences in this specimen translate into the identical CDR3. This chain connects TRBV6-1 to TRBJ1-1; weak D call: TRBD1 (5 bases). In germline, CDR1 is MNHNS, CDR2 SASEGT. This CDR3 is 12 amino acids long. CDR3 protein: CATGKLGTEAFF. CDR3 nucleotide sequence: TGTGCCACCGGGAAGCTAGGGACTGAAGCCTTCTTT.

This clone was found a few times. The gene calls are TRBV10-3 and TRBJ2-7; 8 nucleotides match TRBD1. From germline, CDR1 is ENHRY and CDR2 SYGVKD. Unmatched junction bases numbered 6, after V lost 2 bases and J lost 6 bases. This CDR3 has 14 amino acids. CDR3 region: CAISETGQGTEQYF. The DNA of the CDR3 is TGTGCCATCAGTGAGACTGGACAGGGAACCGAGCAGTACTTC.

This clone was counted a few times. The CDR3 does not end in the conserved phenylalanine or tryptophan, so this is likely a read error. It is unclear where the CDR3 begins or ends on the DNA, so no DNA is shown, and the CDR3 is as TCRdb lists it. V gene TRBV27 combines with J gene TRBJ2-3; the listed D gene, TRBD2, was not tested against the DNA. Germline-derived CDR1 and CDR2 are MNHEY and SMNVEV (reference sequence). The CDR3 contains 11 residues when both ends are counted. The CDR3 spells CASSIAGGEGL.

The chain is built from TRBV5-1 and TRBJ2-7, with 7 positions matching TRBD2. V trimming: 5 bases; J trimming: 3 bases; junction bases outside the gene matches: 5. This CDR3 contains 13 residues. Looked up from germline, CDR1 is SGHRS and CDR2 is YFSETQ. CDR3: CASRGLADYEQYF. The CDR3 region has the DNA TGCGCCAGCAGAGGTCTAGCGGACTACGAGCAGTACTTC.